This record covers a single T cell receptor beta chain. No antigen is known for it. The CDR3 totals 16 residues. CDR1 LNHDA and CDR2 SQIVND come from the germline V gene (reference sequence). With V trimmed by 5 bases and J by 2 bases, 8 bases remained unmatched. The data derive from a study of siplizumab effects on memory and regulatory T cells. Produced via immunoSEQ multiplex PCR; TCRdb's table is partial and in-frame only. The sample lists 65,000 to 85,000 clones; roughly 93% were seen once. Study-wide points: There appeared to be greater diversity in naive T cells than in memory cells, and naive T cells seemed major contributors to the alloresponse.

Material for sequencing was CD8+ T cells sorted from blood. The receptor comes from a human donor in good health. The chain uses TRBV19 and TRBJ2-1, with TRBD1 matching 8 bases. The CDR3 loop reads CASSVDRAGPYNEQFF. Written as DNA, the CDR3 is TGTGCCAGTAGTGTGGACAGGGCGGGACCCTACAATGAGCAGTTCTTC.